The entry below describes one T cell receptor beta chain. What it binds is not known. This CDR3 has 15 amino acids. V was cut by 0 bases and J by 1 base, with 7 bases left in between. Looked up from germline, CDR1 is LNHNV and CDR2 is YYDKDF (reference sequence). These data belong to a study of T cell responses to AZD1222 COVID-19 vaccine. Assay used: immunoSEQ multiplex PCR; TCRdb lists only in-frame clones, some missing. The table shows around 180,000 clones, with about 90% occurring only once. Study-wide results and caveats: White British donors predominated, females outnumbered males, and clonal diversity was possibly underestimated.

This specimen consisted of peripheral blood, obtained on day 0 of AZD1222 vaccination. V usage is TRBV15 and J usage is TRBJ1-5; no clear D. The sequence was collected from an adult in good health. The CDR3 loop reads CATSRDPVSNQPQHF. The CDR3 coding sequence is TGTGCCACCAGCAGAGATCCCGTAAGCAATCAGCCCCAGCATTTT.